This is a list of T cell receptor beta chains from one sample in a study of shared clonotypes between healthy human individuals. Generated by immunoSEQ multiplex PCR, the TCRdb table keeps only in-frame clones and is missing some. The sample records over 800,000 clones, around 92% being singletons. Input material: naive CD8+ T cells sorted from blood. The receptors here all came from a man aged 30 to 39 in good health. Each CDR3 is given with its conserved first and last residue. D genes are given only for firm matches. Part of the rows lack a size; the others show once, few, many or a class for expanded clones.

D: -; V: TRBV10-1; size: -; J: TRBJ2-2; DNA: TGCGCCAGCAGTGACTTTCGGCAGAACACCGGGGAGCTGTTTTTT; CDR3: CASSDFRQNTGELFF
D: -; V: TRBV29-1; size: -; J: TRBJ2-1; DNA: TGCAGCGTTGGACTGGCGGGACGGGCCTACAATGAGCAGTTCTTC; CDR3: CSVGLAGRAYNEQFF
D: -; V: TRBV11-2; size: -; J: TRBJ2-7; DNA: TGTGCCAGCAGCTTTATCGAGCAGTACTTC; CDR3: CASSFIEQYF
D: -; V: TRBV5-1; size: few; J: TRBJ2-1; DNA: TGCGCCAGCAGCTTGGAGACCAATGAGCAGTTCTTC; CDR3: CASSLETNEQFF
D: TRBD1; V: TRBV7-9; size: -; J: TRBJ1-1; DNA: TGTGCCAGCAGCTTAGTACCTAGGCAGGGGGCCGCTGAAGCTTTCTTT; CDR3: CASSLVPRQGAAEAFF
D: -; V: TRBV5-1; size: -; J: TRBJ1-1; DNA: TGCGCCAGCAGCTTGGCCCTGGGCAGGACTGAAGCTTTCTTT; CDR3: CASSLALGRTEAFF
D: -; V: TRBV6-6; size: -; J: TRBJ2-7; DNA: TGTGCCAGCAGTGACCCAGATTACGAGCAGTACTTC; CDR3: CASSDPDYEQYF
D: TRBD2; V: TRBV29-1; size: -; J: TRBJ2-7; DNA: TGCAGCGTTGATATAGCGGGATTCGACGAGCAGTACTTC; CDR3: CSVDIAGFDEQYF
D: -; V: TRBV5-4; size: once; J: TRBJ2-1; DNA: TGTGCCAGCACCAAGGACAGGGAGGGTGAGCAGTTCTTC; CDR3: CASTKDREGEQFF
D: TRBD2; V: TRBV7-9; size: -; J: TRBJ2-7; DNA: TGTGCCAGCAGCTTAAACAGCGGGAGGGCCTACGAGCAGTACTTC; CDR3: CASSLNSGRAYEQYF
D: TRBD2; V: TRBV27; size: -; J: TRBJ2-3; DNA: TGTGCCAGCAGTCAGGGGACTAGCGGGAGTCTATATACGCAGTATTTT; CDR3: CASSQGTSGSLYTQYF
D: -; V: TRBV29-1; size: -; J: TRBJ2-7; DNA: TGCAGCGTTCTGACGGGAGAAACCTACGAGCAGTACTTC; CDR3: CSVLTGETYEQYF
D: -; V: TRBV4-1; size: -; J: TRBJ2-7; DNA: TGCGCCAGCAGCCAAGATATAGGGGGATACTACGAGCAGTACTTC; CDR3: CASSQDIGGYYEQYF